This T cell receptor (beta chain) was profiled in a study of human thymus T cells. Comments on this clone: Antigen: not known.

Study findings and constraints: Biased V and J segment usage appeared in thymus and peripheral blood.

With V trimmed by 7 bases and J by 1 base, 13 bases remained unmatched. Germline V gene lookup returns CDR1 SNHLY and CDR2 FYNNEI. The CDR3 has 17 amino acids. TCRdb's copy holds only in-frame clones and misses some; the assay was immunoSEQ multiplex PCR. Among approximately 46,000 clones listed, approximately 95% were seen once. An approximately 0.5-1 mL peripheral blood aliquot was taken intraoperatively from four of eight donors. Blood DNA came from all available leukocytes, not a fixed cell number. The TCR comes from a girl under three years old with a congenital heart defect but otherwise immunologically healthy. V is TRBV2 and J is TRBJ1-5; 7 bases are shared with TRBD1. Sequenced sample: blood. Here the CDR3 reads CASTLTGTSKSNQPQHF. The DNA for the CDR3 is TGTGCCAGCACCCTGACAGGGACTAGTAAAAGCAATCAGCCCCAGCATTTT.